Below are 30 T cell receptor beta chains sequenced from a single sample in a study of cytomegalovirus exposure and HLA in healthy donors (dated by TCRdb to about 2017). Library preparation used the immunoSEQ multiplex PCR assay. Entries here come from immuneACCESS through TCRdb and include only in-frame sequences with V and J called. Some clones fail to appear in such tables; in the studies checked, an unresolved V gene covers under half of the shortfall, and the cause of the remainder is unknown. Here the sample has 300,000 or so clones; roughly 86% occur a single time. Around 0.96% of the sample is held by the ten biggest clonotypes. What was sequenced was PBMCs. The receptors derive from a man aged 25 to 40 in good health and CMV-seronegative.

This clone was counted once. The J gene is TRBJ2-5, the V gene TRBV6-5, with 8 positions matching TRBD1. V gave up 2 bases and J gave up 1 base; unmatched junction bases: 3. The CDR3 is 15 residues long. Per the germline V gene, CDR1 is MNHEY and CDR2 is SVGAGI. The CDR3 region is CASSYGTGFQETQYF. As DNA, the CDR3 is TGTGCCAGCAGTTACGGGACAGGTTTCCAAGAGACCCAGTACTTC.

This clone was seen a handful of times. The gene calls are TRBV5-1 and TRBJ2-7, with 9 bases aligning to TRBD1. CDR1 is SGHRS and CDR2 is YFSETQ in the germline V gene. The CDR3 has 16 amino acids. The J segment lost 2 bases and the V segment lost 4 bases, leaving 10 bases of the junction unmatched. DNA for the CDR3: TGCGCCAGCAGCGCCGGATACAGGGGGCCTACCTACGAGCAGTACTTC. It encodes CASSAGYRGPTYEQYF.

A word on this clone: At one boundary the junction diverges from the germline segment, which might be a read error. V is TRBV29-1 and J is TRBJ1-1; 10 bases match TRBD1. From germline, CDR1 is SQVTM and CDR2 ANQGSEA. The CDR3 is 12 amino acids. CDR3 nucleotide sequence: TGCAGCGTGGACAGGGGGAACTCTGAAGCTTTCTTT. Its protein is CSVDRGNSEAFF.

The CDR3 nucleotides are TGTGCCAGCAGTTACATGCGGGGGGAGCGGAGTGGCTACACCTTC. Translation gives CASSYMRGERSGYTF. This sequence joins TRBV6-6 and TRBJ1-2, with D perhaps TRBD1 (5 bases). The CDR3 has 15 residues. Germline V gene data show CDR1 as MNHNY and CDR2 as SVGAGI (reference sequence). The V gene lost 2 bases and the J gene lost 7 bases, with 17 bases spanning the gap.

About this clone itself: Sequence at one end of the junction differs from germline and may be a read error. The V call is TRBV11-2, the J call TRBJ2-5; 8 bases are shared with TRBD2. CDR3 length: 15 amino acids. Germline CDR1 is SGHAT and CDR2 is FQNNGV. In DNA, the CDR3 is TGTGCCAGCAGCCTAGAGAGACTAGCGAAAGAGACCCAGTACTTC. Amino acids: CASSLERLAKETQYF.

V and J are TRBV5-4 and TRBJ1-4; 9 bases are shared with TRBD1. Germline assignment: CDR1 SGHNT and CDR2 YYREEE (reference sequence). CDR3 length: 16 amino acids. With V trimmed by 4 bases and J by 9 bases, 13 bases remained unmatched. The chain's CDR3 is CASSDGPGQGGKKLFF. CDR3 coding DNA: TGTGCCAGCAGCGACGGTCCGGGACAGGGAGGGAAAAAACTGTTTTTT.

The chain combines TRBV9 with TRBJ2-3; D unresolved. Between the trimmed V and J ends, which lost 4 bases and 4 bases, there was a span of 13 bases. CDR1 and CDR2 from the germline V gene are SGDLS and YYNGEE. This CDR3 has 14 amino acids. CDR3 amino acids: CASSRMPPADTQYF. The CDR3 DNA reads TGTGCCAGCAGCCGTATGCCCCCGGCAGATACGCAGTATTTT.

This chain joins TRBV7-7 and TRBJ2-5; D possibly corresponds to TRBD2 (7 bases). The CDR3 covers 15 residues. Germline values: CDR1 SSHAT, CDR2 FNYEAQ (reference sequence). V gave up 3 bases and J gave up 5 bases, with 16 bases separating them. CDR3 sequence (DNA): TGTGCCAGCAGCTTCCTGGGGGGGGGCCGGGAGACCCAGTACTTC. Translation: CASSFLGGGRETQYF.

The chain uses TRBV5-6 and TRBJ2-3; 7 bases line up with TRBD2. The CDR3 is 16 residues long. V shed 0 bases, J shed 3 bases, and the junction held 7 bases outside the gene matches. Germline CDR1 is SGHDT and CDR2 is YYEEEE. Written as DNA, the CDR3 is TGTGCCAGCAGCTTGGGCAGTTTAGCGGGTACAGATACGCAGTATTTT. Translation: CASSLGSLAGTDTQYF.

The rearrangement joins TRBV7-2 to TRBJ2-1, with 12 bases identical to TRBD2. Losses at the gene ends were 3 bases for V and 7 bases for J; bases not matched to a gene: 7. Germline V gene data show CDR1 as SGHTA and CDR2 as FQGNSA. The CDR3 spans 16 residues. CDR3 sequence reads: CASSFPGTSGSNEQFF. The CDR3 DNA follows: TGTGCCAGCAGCTTCCCCGGGACTAGCGGGTCGAATGAGCAGTTCTTC.

The CDR3 nucleotides read TGTGCCAGCAGCACCCCGTCTAGGGGTAGCTCCCCGCACCAAGAGACCCAGTACTTC. Its protein product is CASSTPSRGSSPHQETQYF. The chain recombines TRBV7-9 with TRBJ2-5; TRBD1 is a possible D gene (5 bases). The CDR3 contains 19 residues. The V gene's germline CDR1 is SEHNR and CDR2 FQNEAQ (reference sequence). With 5 bases removed from V and 0 bases from J, the gap between germline ends came to 25 bases.

This rearrangement joins TRBV6-1 to TRBJ2-3; D possibly corresponds to TRBD1 (6 bases). CDR3 size: 15 residues. Germline V lookup: CDR1 MNHNS, CDR2 SASEGT. The V end was cut by 6 bases, the J end by 0 bases, with 13 bases between. DNA for the CDR3: TGTGCCAGCAGATTAACACAGGGAAGCACAGATACGCAGTATTTT. Translation gives CASRLTQGSTDTQYF.

The sample holds one count of this clone. The sample holds other DNA sequences that translate to the same CDR3. This chain links TRBV5-1 with TRBJ1-2; 7 positions match TRBD1. This CDR3 is 14 amino acids long. With 0 bases clipped from V and 4 bases from J, the junction kept 3 bases outside the gene matches. The germline gives CDR1 SGHRS, CDR2 YFSETQ. The CDR3: CASSLEGAGYGYTF. For the CDR3, the DNA is TGCGCCAGCAGCTTGGAGGGGGCGGGCTATGGCTACACCTTC. Full variable domain (rest looked up from reference TRBV5-1 and TRBJ1-2): KAGVTQTPRYLIKTRGQQVTLSCSPISGHRSVSWYQQTPGQGLQFLFEYFSETQRNKGNFPGRFSGRQFSNSRSEMNVSTLELGDSALYLCASSLEGAGYGYTFGSGTRLTVV.

The rearrangement uses TRBV2 and TRBJ1-1; possibly TRBD1 for D (6 bases). The germline V gene encodes CDR1 SNHLY and CDR2 FYNNEI. The ends were cut back, 3 bases at V and 0 bases at J, with 17 bases in the middle. This CDR3 spans 17 amino acids. The CDR3 bases are TGTGCCAGCAGTGAGTTCGGGACACTTGCCATGAACACTGAAGCTTTCTTT. This gives the protein CASSEFGTLAMNTEAFF.

The genes are TRBV6-1 and TRBJ2-7, with 7 positions matching TRBD1. The CDR3 totals 17 residues. In germline, CDR1 is MNHNS, CDR2 SASEGT. J gave up 1 base and V 3 bases, and 12 bases lay outside the gene matches. The DNA of the CDR3 is TGTGCCAGCAGTGATAATCCCGGGACAGTGTTTTCCTACGAGCAGTACTTC. Encoded protein: CASSDNPGTVFSYEQYF.

This rearrangement joins TRBV5-1 to TRBJ1-1; D call uncertain. The V gene lost 2 bases and the J gene lost 2 bases, with 10 bases spanning the gap. In germline, CDR1 is SGHRS, CDR2 YFSETQ. This CDR3 is 14 amino acids long. CDR3 DNA: TGCGCCAGCAGCTTCGGGGAGTACAACACTGAAGCTTTCTTT. This sequence encodes CASSFGEYNTEAFF.

This clone has a single count. The gene calls are TRBV7-9 and TRBJ2-1; 10 bases line up with TRBD2. There are 15 residues in the CDR3. The J segment lost 2 bases and the V segment lost 4 bases, leaving 2 bases of the junction unmatched. CDR1 is SEHNR and CDR2 is FQNEAQ in the germline V gene (reference sequence). This CDR3 reads CASSSSGGAYNEQFF. DNA for the CDR3: TGTGCCAGCAGCTCAAGCGGGGGGGCCTACAATGAGCAGTTCTTC.

In this sample, this clone turned up once. The chain has TRBV7-9 and TRBJ1-2, with 9 bases lining up with TRBD1. This CDR3 region has 15 residues. The junction had 8 bases not matched to a gene; V was cut back by 2 bases and J by 7 bases. Germline V lookup: CDR1 SEHNR, CDR2 FQNEAQ (reference sequence). The CDR3: CASSLIGQGLTGYTF. The CDR3 coding sequence is TGTGCCAGCAGCTTAATAGGACAGGGGCTGACTGGCTACACCTTC.

The J gene is TRBJ1-2, the V gene TRBV27, with D perhaps TRBD1 (5 bases). The V gene lost 1 base and the J gene lost 2 bases, with 8 bases spanning the gap. This CDR3 spans 14 amino acids. Germline V lookup: CDR1 MNHEY, CDR2 SMNVEV (reference sequence). This CDR3 reads CASSLYGGNYGYTF. The CDR3 nucleotides read TGTGCCAGCAGTTTATATGGGGGGAACTATGGCTACACCTTC.

The chain has TRBV5-1 and TRBJ2-7; perhaps TRBD1 as D (6 bases). Trimming left V 2 bases short and J 1 base short, with 10 bases between. The CDR3 length is 14 residues. The germline V gene has CDR1 SGHRS and CDR2 YFSETQ. The CDR3 region is CASSFGGSSYEQYF. CDR3 in DNA: TGCGCCAGCAGCTTTGGGGGCAGTTCCTACGAGCAGTACTTC. Combining the CDR3 with reference TRBV5-1 and TRBJ2-7 gives the whole variable domain KAGVTQTPRYLIKTRGQQVTLSCSPISGHRSVSWYQQTPGQGLQFLFEYFSETQRNKGNFPGRFSGRQFSNSRSEMNVSTLELGDSALYLCASSFGGSSYEQYFGPGTRLTVT.

J is TRBJ2-5 and V is TRBV5-4; no clear D. Germline V gives CDR1 SGHNT, CDR2 YYREEE (reference sequence). The V and J ends lost 3 bases and 10 bases respectively, with 10 bases between them. The CDR3 is 11 amino acids. The CDR3 sequence: CASSSPGRQYF. As DNA, the CDR3 is TGTGCCAGCAGCTCGCCGGGTCGCCAGTACTTC. Combining the CDR3 with reference TRBV5-4 and TRBJ2-5 gives the whole variable domain ETGVTQSPTHLIKTRGQQVTLRCSSQSGHNTVSWYQQALGQGPQFIFQYYREEENGRGNFPPRFSGLQFPNYSSELNVNALELDDSALYLCASSSPGRQYFGPGTRLLVL.

J is TRBJ2-7 and V is TRBV7-9; 7 bases match TRBD2. CDR3 length equals 14 residues. The germline V gene encodes CDR1 SEHNR and CDR2 FQNEAQ (reference sequence). Trimming cost V 4 bases and J 3 bases; bases outside gene matches: 6. The CDR3, as DNA: TGTGCCAGCAGCTCTCGGGACTACGTCTACGAGCAGTACTTC. Translating gives CASSSRDYVYEQYF.

V usage is TRBV5-8 and J usage is TRBJ1-5; D remains unclear. Between the trimmed V and J ends, which lost 7 bases and 2 bases, there was a span of 7 bases. This CDR3 comprises 12 residues. Germline loops: CDR1 SGHTS, CDR2 YDEGEE. Written as DNA, the CDR3 is TGTGCCAGCCGGTTCGGCAATCAGCCCCAGCATTTT. It encodes CASRFGNQPQHF. Full variable domain (missing parts from reference TRBV5-8 and TRBJ1-5): EAGVTQSPTHLIKTRGQQATLRCSPISGHTSVYWYQQALGLGLQFLLWYDEGEERNRGNFPPRFSGRQFPNYSSELNVNALELEDSALYLCASRFGNQPQHFGDGTRLSIL.

V gene TRBV4-1 combines with J gene TRBJ2-1; tentative D call: TRBD1 (6 bases). The CDR3 contains 18 residues. Trimming took off 1 base at V and 0 bases at J, with 16 bases between the two ends. Germline V lookup: CDR1 MGHRA, CDR2 YSYEKL. The CDR3 coding sequence is TGCGCCAGCAGCCAAGGCACTACAGGGCCAAGCTCCTACAATGAGCAGTTCTTC. Its translation is CASSQGTTGPSSYNEQFF.

This clone was picked up a small number of times. This sample includes further DNA sequences coding for the same CDR3. This chain connects TRBV5-4 to TRBJ1-2, with D uncertain. The CDR3 spans 12 residues. The V gene's germline CDR1 is SGHNT and CDR2 YYREEE (reference sequence). Between the trimmed V and J ends, which lost 0 bases and 4 bases, there was a span of 4 bases. The CDR3 spells CASSLDGYGYTF. The CDR3, as DNA: TGTGCCAGCAGCTTGGACGGCTATGGCTACACCTTC.

The J gene is TRBJ2-5, the V gene TRBV5-1; 9 bases are a match to TRBD1. The trim removed 4 bases at V and 3 bases at J, leaving 1 base unmatched. There are 13 residues in the CDR3. Germline CDR1 SGHRS, CDR2 YFSETQ. In DNA, the CDR3 is TGCGCCAGCAGCAGACAGGGGGAAGAGACCCAGTACTTC. Amino acid sequence: CASSRQGEETQYF.

J is TRBJ1-1 and V is TRBV5-1; weak D call: TRBD1 (5 bases). From germline, CDR1 is SGHRS and CDR2 YFSETQ. V shed 0 bases and J shed 5 bases, with 14 bases lying between them. The CDR3 sequence is 15 residues long. CDR3 in amino acids: CASSLVRGGRTEAFF. In nucleotides, the CDR3 is TGCGCCAGCAGCTTGGTACGGGGGGGAAGGACTGAAGCTTTCTTT.

The V call is TRBV11-2, the J call TRBJ2-3; 11 positions agree with TRBD2. Germline values: CDR1 SGHAT, CDR2 FQNNGV. The J segment lost 7 bases and the V segment lost 5 bases, leaving 11 bases of the junction unmatched. This CDR3 comprises 16 residues. The CDR3 nucleotides read TGTGCCAGCAGCCCGCCTAGCGGGGGGCCGGAGAATACGCAGTATTTT. This translates into CASSPPSGGPENTQYF.

This sequence joins TRBV10-3 and TRBJ2-3; D possibly corresponds to TRBD2 (5 bases). This CDR3 has 17 residues. Per germline, CDR1 ENHRY and CDR2 SYGVKD. The ends were cut back, 0 bases at V and 3 bases at J, with 16 bases in the middle. This chain's CDR3 is CAISESPRGGLTDTQYF. The CDR3 nucleotides are TGTGCCATCAGTGAGTCCCCCCGGGGTGGATTAACAGATACGCAGTATTTT.

The chain employs TRBV25-1 and TRBJ1-2; maybe TRBD1 (5 bases). The CDR3 contains 12 residues. Germline values: CDR1 MGHDK, CDR2 SYGVNS. V lost 3 bases to trimming and J lost 8 bases, with 10 bases between them. DNA of the CDR3: TGTGCCAGCAGTGAGGGGGGAGGAGGCTACACCTTC. It translates to CASSEGGGGYTF.